The 3 T cell receptor beta chains below were found in one sample sequenced in a study of cytomegalovirus exposure and HLA in healthy donors (TCRdb year 2017). Libraries were constructed by the immunoSEQ multiplex PCR assay. For the multiplex PCR, a mixture combining 60 forward primers for TCR Vbeta segments and 13 reverse primers for TCR Jbeta segments was used. TCRdb took this table from immuneACCESS and kept in-frame rearrangements with V and J called. Such tables lack part of the clones; where checked against another copy, unresolved V genes explain under half of the gap, and the rest is unexplained. For this sample there are 150,000 to 200,000 clones; approximately 82% appear just once. Jointly, the top ten make up about 10% of the sample. Sequencing input: PBMCs. The receptors stem from a man aged 18 to 30 in good health and CMV-seropositive.

This clone has only a few counts. The chain has TRBV5-4 and TRBJ2-7, with TRBD2 identical over 10 bases. V trimming: 0 bases; J trimming: 7 bases; junction bases outside the gene matches: 7. The CDR3 extends over 15 amino acids. Germline V gives CDR1 SGHNT, CDR2 YYREEE (reference sequence). The DNA for the CDR3 is TGTGCCAGCAGCTTGGATTACCTAGCGGGAGTGGAGCAGTACTTC. Residues: CASSLDYLAGVEQYF.

The chain is built from TRBV7-3 and TRBJ2-1; TRBD2 is a possible D gene (6 bases). Trimming left V 2 bases short and J 0 bases short, with 11 bases between. The CDR3 has 16 residues. Germline V gives CDR1 SGHTA, CDR2 FQGTGA. Written as DNA, the CDR3 is TGTGCCAGCAGCTTACATCCGGAGGGCTCCTACAATGAGCAGTTCTTC. It is translated as CASSLHPEGSYNEQFF.

This clone was observed once. Germline and junction disagree at one end, which may indicate a read error. This chain links TRBV2 with TRBJ2-1; D not resolved. CDR3 size: 15 residues. Germline V gives CDR1 SNHLY, CDR2 FYNNEI. The CDR3 region has the DNA TGTGCCAGCAGGGAAGGATCGGTAGCATCGGGTGAGCAGTTCTTC. The encoded protein is CASREGSVASGEQFF.